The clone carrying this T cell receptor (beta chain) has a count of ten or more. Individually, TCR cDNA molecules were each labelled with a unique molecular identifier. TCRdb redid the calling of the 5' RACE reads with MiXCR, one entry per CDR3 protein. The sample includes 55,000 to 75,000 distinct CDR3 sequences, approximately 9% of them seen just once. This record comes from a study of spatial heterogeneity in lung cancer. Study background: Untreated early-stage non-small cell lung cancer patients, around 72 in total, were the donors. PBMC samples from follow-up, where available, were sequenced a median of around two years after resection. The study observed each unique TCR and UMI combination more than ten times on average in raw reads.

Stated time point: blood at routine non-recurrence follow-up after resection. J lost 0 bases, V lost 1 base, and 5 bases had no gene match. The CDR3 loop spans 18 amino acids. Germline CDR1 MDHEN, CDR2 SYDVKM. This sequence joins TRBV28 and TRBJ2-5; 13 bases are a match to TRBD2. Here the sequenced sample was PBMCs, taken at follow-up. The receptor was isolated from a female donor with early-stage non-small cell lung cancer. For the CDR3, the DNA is TGTGCCAGCAGTTTATTGGGGACTAGCGGGACTAACCAAGAGACCCAGTACTTC. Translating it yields CASSLLGTSGTNQETQYF.